The source of this TCR beta chain is a study of shared clonotypes between healthy human individuals. Study-level information: Per-donor plates numbered three CD4 naive, three CD4 memory, two CD8 naive and one CD8 memory.

It was about 180 ng DNA, 28,000 or so T cell genomes, that sorted-subset replicate PCRs used. Original methodology: Owing to the provision of junction-only sequences devoid of quality scores by immunoSEQ, filtering differed. The table came from immunoSEQ multiplex PCR; TCRdb's copy has only in-frame clones and leaves some out. V, J and clone size derive from that table, while D and trimming were established from the DNA sequence. The sample includes fewer than 1.4 million clones, about 84% seen only once; the top ten take roughly 0.62%. This clone appeared a single time. This clonotype was sampled from a man in his late teens or twenties in good health. Some clones in this sample may be carry-over from other donors' samples. The material sequenced was memory CD4+ T cells from PBMCs. Subset denoted: CD45RA-negative fraction.

The CDR3 loop is CASSQDSLGTIYF. For the CDR3, the DNA is TGCGCCAGCAGCCAAGACAGTTTAGGCACCATATATTTT. This chain connects TRBV4-1 to TRBJ1-3; D remains unclear. From germline, CDR1 is MGHRA and CDR2 YSYEKL. The V and J ends lost 0 bases and 9 bases respectively, with 9 bases between them. CDR3 length equals 13 residues.